The entry below describes one T cell receptor (beta chain). Antigen specificity is unknown. The entry originates in a study of regulatory T cells in long-lasting Graves disease. Germline trimming cut 3 bases from V and 3 bases from J; bases unmatched to any gene: 8. Germline loops: CDR1 LNHDA, CDR2 SQIVND (reference sequence). The CDR3 is 16 residues long. HTBI primers from iRepertoire and Arm-PCR of CDR3 regions yielded the TCR beta libraries. TCRdb processed the multiplex PCR reads anew with MiXCR; each CDR3 protein has one entry. Of roughly 560,000 distinct CDR3 sequences in the sample, around 13% were seen once. Study-wide findings and caveats: TRBV28, TRBJ1-2 and TRBJ2-5 were segments that persistent disease favored.

Time point reported: newly diagnosed GD, antithyroid drugs for less than 3 months. PBMC RNA served as the TCR library source. This same sample was also part of a study on T cells in Graves' hyperthyroidism and ophthalmopathy. That study adds: Each diagnosis was grounded in clinical symptoms, serum thyroxine and TRAb, thyroid ultrasound, and orbital computed tomography. The HTBI primer set was used in a first-round RT-PCR of the TCR CDR3. Ophthalmopathy got predicted by the model a median about 6.7 months before its onset.

Sequenced here: peripheral blood mononuclear cells (PBMCs), sampled at new diagnosis, from a patient treated with antithyroid drugs. The chain couples TRBV19 to TRBJ2-1, with TRBD2 identical over 7 bases. The sequence was obtained from a woman in her 30s with Graves disease. This CDR3 is CASSIIGGRYYNEQFF. CDR3 coding DNA: TGTGCCAGTAGTATTATTGGCGGGAGATACTACAATGAGCAGTTCTTC.